This T cell receptor beta chain was profiled in a study of cytotoxic CD8 clonotypes in ibrutinib-treated CLL. Study-wide background: Response sampling came at median roughly 11 months of treatment, ranging roughly 6 to 36 months. Overall study results and limits: There were few public clonotypes, and on treatment they contracted or stayed stable. Baseline clonality, above age-matched healthy donor levels, tracked circulating CD8+ T-cell counts.

Only in-frame clones appear in the TCRdb table, and some are missing; sequencing was by immunoSEQ multiplex PCR. The repertoire holds some 300,000 clones, almost 80% seen once, with roughly 7% in the top ten. Notes on this clone: Its antigen is still unknown.

CDR1 and CDR2 (germline): LNHDA, SQIVND (reference sequence). The CDR3 loop spans 13 amino acids. Trimming cost V 6 bases and J 3 bases, with 9 bases left between them. The sample consisted of PBMCs, taken before ibrutinib treatment. V gene TRBV19 combines with J gene TRBJ1-5; TRBD1 might be the D (6 bases). The sequence came from a human donor with chronic lymphocytic leukemia. The CDR3 spells CASRGQFNQPQHF. The CDR3 DNA reads as TGTGCCAGTAGAGGACAGTTCAATCAGCCCCAGCATTTT.